This TCR beta chain was sequenced during a study of control samples from healthy donors and cancer patients. The assay was immunoSEQ multiplex PCR, and TCRdb's table has in-frame clones only and misses some. The sample consists of 130,000 or so clones, over 75% of them appearing once. The sequencing sample was made of blood. This TCR was sampled from a man in his fifties or sixties in good health.

The CDR3 protein is CASSPLAGNNEQFF. In DNA form, the CDR3 reads TGTGCCAGCTCACCACTAGCGGGGAACAATGAGCAGTTCTTC. The gene calls are TRBV18 and TRBJ2-1; 8 bases match TRBD2. CDR1 KGHSH and CDR2 LQKENI come from the germline V gene. The ends lost 1 base at V and 5 bases at J; junction bases unmatched: 1. The CDR3 length is 14 residues.